This T cell receptor beta chain derives from a study of response to subunit inactivated influenza vaccine. Using its own MiXCR run on the RT-PCR reads, TCRdb lists one record per CDR3 protein. The data show some 570,000 distinct CDR3 sequences, with about 11% seen just once and roughly 11% held by the top ten. The same data also went into a second study, on T cells expressing NK-cell markers. In that study: UMI-tagged 5'RACE template switching yielded the TCR beta cDNA. Dominant NKG2C+ clonotypes were found to form roughly 1.0-7.0% of CD8+ T cells in a handful of donors.

This TCR came from a man aged 50-60 years who received an inactivated influenza vaccine. Sequencing used PBMCs from blood, obtained on the day of vaccination.

The CDR3 protein is CATSTLGSGVHEKLFF. Written as DNA, the CDR3 is TGTGCCACCAGCACTTTAGGATCGGGGGTTCACGAAAAACTGTTTTTT. The chain uses TRBV15 and TRBJ1-4, with TRBD1 as a possible D gene (5 bases). Trimming left V 4 bases short and J 8 bases short, with 20 bases between. Germline assignment: CDR1 LNHNV and CDR2 YYDKDF (reference sequence). There are 16 residues in the CDR3. The full variable domain, rest sourced from reference TRBV15 and TRBJ1-4, is DAMVIQNPRYQVTQFGKPVTLSCSQTLNHNVMYWYQQKSSQAPKLLFHYYDKDFNNEADTPDNFQSRRPNTSFCFLDIRSPGLGDTAMYLCATSTLGSGVHEKLFFGSGTQLSVL.